This T cell receptor beta chain was found in a study of blood T cell repertoires in COVID-19. Study background: Both acute and convalescent COVID-19 samples were obtained from the United States, Italy and Spain.

Using immunoSEQ multiplex PCR, the repertoire was profiled, and TCRdb retains in-frame clones only, with some absent. Among hundreds of thousands of clones listed, about nine tenths were seen once. The sample taken for sequencing was peripheral blood. The source of this sequence is a woman aged 50 to 60 with COVID-19, enrolled during active disease.

CDR3 DNA: TGTGCCAGCAGCCCAAGGACAGGGTATGCAGATACGCAGTATTTT. It codes for CASSPRTGYADTQYF. V gene TRBV7-2 combines with J gene TRBJ2-3; 8 bases fit TRBD1. Germline V gene lookup returns CDR1 SGHTA and CDR2 FQGNSA. The ends lost 5 bases at V and 4 bases at J; junction bases unmatched: 8. The length of the CDR3 is 15 residues.